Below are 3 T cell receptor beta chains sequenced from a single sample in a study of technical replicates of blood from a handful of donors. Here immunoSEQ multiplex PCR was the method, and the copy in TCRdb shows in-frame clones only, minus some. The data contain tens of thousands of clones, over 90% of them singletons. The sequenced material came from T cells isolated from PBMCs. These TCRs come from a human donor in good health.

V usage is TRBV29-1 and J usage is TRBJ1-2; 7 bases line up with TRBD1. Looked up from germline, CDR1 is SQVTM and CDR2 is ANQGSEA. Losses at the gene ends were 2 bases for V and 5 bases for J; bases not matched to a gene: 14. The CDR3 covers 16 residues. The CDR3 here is CSVERKGASRGYGYTF. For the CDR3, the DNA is TGCAGCGTTGAAAGGAAGGGGGCATCCCGGGGATATGGCTACACCTTC.

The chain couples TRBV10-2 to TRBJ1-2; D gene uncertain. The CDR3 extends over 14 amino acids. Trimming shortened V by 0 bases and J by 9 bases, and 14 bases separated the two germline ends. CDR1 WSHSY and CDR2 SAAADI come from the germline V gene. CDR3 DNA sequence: TGCGCCAGCAGTGAGTCGAGGGAGTTATCCAGCTACACCTTC. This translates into CASSESRELSSYTF.

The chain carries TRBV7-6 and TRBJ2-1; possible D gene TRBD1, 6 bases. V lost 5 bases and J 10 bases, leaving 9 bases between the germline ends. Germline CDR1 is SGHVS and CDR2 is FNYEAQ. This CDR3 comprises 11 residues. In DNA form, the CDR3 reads TGTGCCAGCAGCATTAGGGGGGAGCAGTTCTTC. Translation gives CASSIRGEQFF.